Listed here are 30 T cell receptor beta chains from one sample, sequenced in a study of shared clonotypes between healthy human individuals. Libraries were prepared by immunoSEQ multiplex PCR; TCRdb keeps only in-frame clonotypes and omits some of them. The sample holds roughly 500,000 clones, less than 96% seen once. The sample was naive CD4+ T cells sorted from blood. Regarding subset: CD45RA+ positively selected. The receptors shown here come from a woman in her thirties in good health.

This chain uses TRBV28 with TRBJ2-7; D is undetermined. Trimming pared 6 bases from V and 4 bases from J, leaving 22 bases between. Germline CDR1 is MDHEN and CDR2 is SYDVKM. The CDR3 runs to 16 residues. As DNA, the CDR3 is TGTGCCAGCAGCTTACGGGTTGGGGTGGGCGTGTACGAGCAGTACTTC. Its translation: CASSLRVGVGVYEQYF.

This chain joins TRBV9 and TRBJ1-1, with 7 nucleotides matching TRBD1. The germline V gene has CDR1 SGDLS and CDR2 YYNGEE. The V gene end was trimmed by 3 bases and the J gene end by 0 bases; junction bases not matched to a gene: 5. The CDR3 length is 15 residues. CDR3 sequence: CASSARDRLNTEAFF. The CDR3 coding sequence is TGTGCCAGCAGCGCGCGGGACAGACTGAACACTGAAGCTTTCTTT.

The chain uses TRBV2 and TRBJ1-1; 7 nucleotides line up with TRBD1. The CDR3 is 10 residues long. V lost 11 bases and J lost 11; bases outside the gene matches: 8. Germline CDR1 reads SNHLY; CDR2 reads FYNNEI. In DNA form, the CDR3 reads TGTGCCGCCCAGGGGGGGAGGGCTTTCTTT. Translating it yields CAAQGGRAFF. The entire variable domain, with the rest obtained from reference TRBV2 and TRBJ1-1, is as follows: EPEVTQTPSHQVTQMGQEVILRCVPISNHLYFYWYRQILGQKVEFLVSFYNNEISEKSEIFDDQFSVERPDGSNFTLKIRSTKLEDSAMYFCAAQGGRAFFGQGTRLTVV.

This rearrangement joins TRBV27 to TRBJ2-1; 11 nucleotides match TRBD2. The CDR3 spans 16 residues. Per germline, CDR1 MNHEY and CDR2 SMNVEV (reference sequence). The trim removed 10 bases at V and 4 bases at J, leaving 12 bases unmatched. CDR3 amino acids: CATSKGRTSGYNEQFF. The CDR3 nucleotides are TGTGCCACCTCAAAGGGTCGGACTAGCGGGTACAATGAGCAGTTCTTC.

This chain uses TRBV28 with TRBJ1-2; D gene uncertain. The germline V gene encodes CDR1 MDHEN and CDR2 SYDVKM. CDR3 size: 14 residues. The V and J ends lost 5 bases and 4 bases respectively, with 14 bases between them. The CDR3 nucleotides read TGTGCCAGCAGTGGTACAGAAAATCTCTATGGCTACACCTTC. It specifies CASSGTENLYGYTF.

This chain joins TRBV29-1 and TRBJ1-1; 10 bases are shared with TRBD1. Per the germline V gene, CDR1 is SQVTM and CDR2 is ANQGSEA. With V trimmed by 6 bases and J by 4 bases, 11 bases remained unmatched. There are 15 residues in the CDR3. The CDR3 sequence is CSVGDRGWFSTEAFF. The CDR3 coding sequence is TGCAGCGTGGGGGACAGGGGCTGGTTTAGCACTGAAGCTTTCTTT.

The chain recombines TRBV7-9 with TRBJ2-3; 10 nucleotides align to TRBD2. Germline loops: CDR1 SEHNR, CDR2 FQNEAQ (reference sequence). CDR3 size: 18 residues. Trimming at V came to 6 bases and at J to 3 bases, leaving 15 bases not matched to a gene. The CDR3 sequence: CASSLGSLSGRMTDTQYF. CDR3 nucleotide sequence: TGTGCCAGCAGTCTCGGTTCCCTTAGCGGGAGGATGACAGATACGCAGTATTTT.

The sample holds one count of this clone. J is TRBJ1-1 and V is TRBV27; D not resolved. This CDR3 is built from 14 residues. Germline V gene lookup returns CDR1 MNHEY and CDR2 SMNVEV (reference sequence). V was cut by 4 bases and J by 1 base, with 10 bases left in between. CDR3 in DNA: TGTGCCAGCAGTTGGGCGGCGAGGAACACTGAAGCTTTCTTT. Residues: CASSWAARNTEAFF.

The V and J genes are TRBV18 and TRBJ1-1; D may be TRBD1 (6 bases). The germline V and J ends were trimmed by 2 bases and 0 bases, with 10 bases remaining between them. The CDR3 is 15 residues long. The germline V gene encodes CDR1 KGHSH and CDR2 LQKENI. The CDR3 protein is CASSPTRGLNTEAFF. The CDR3 coding sequence is TGTGCCAGCTCACCAACCAGGGGCCTGAACACTGAAGCTTTCTTT.

The chain combines TRBV5-1 with TRBJ2-2; 15 bases are a match to TRBD2. Germline values: CDR1 SGHRS, CDR2 YFSETQ. Trimming at V came to 4 bases and at J to 6 bases, leaving 7 bases not matched to a gene. This CDR3 region has 17 residues. CDR3 residues: CASSNGGTSGRSGELFF. CDR3 sequence (DNA): TGCGCCAGCAGCAATGGAGGGACTAGCGGGAGGTCCGGGGAGCTGTTTTTT.

V is TRBV27 and J is TRBJ2-5; TRBD1 matches 7 bases. The end of the DNA fits TRBJ2-7 better, so the J call may be wrong. The CDR3 is 13 amino acids. Germline V gene sequence: CDR1 MNHEY, CDR2 SMNVEV (reference sequence). The CDR3 here is CASPEGAHYEQYF. For the CDR3, the DNA is TGTGCCAGCCCTGAGGGGGCGCACTACGAGCAGTACTTC.

The chain is built from TRBV6-1 and TRBJ2-7; no firm D call. Germline loops: CDR1 MNHNS, CDR2 SASEGT. Trimming left V 4 bases short and J 4 bases short, with 17 bases between. This CDR3 contains 15 residues. The chain's CDR3 is CASSVVSSVLYEQYF. DNA of the CDR3: TGTGCCAGCAGTGTGGTGTCCAGCGTTCTTTACGAGCAGTACTTC.

The chain uses TRBV6-5 and TRBJ2-1, with TRBD2 as a possible D gene (7 bases). The CDR3 consists of 15 residues. The germline V gene has CDR1 MNHEY and CDR2 SVGAGI. V gave up 7 bases and J gave up 0 bases, with 13 bases separating them. The CDR3 DNA reads TGTGCCAGCACCAGGGGCGGGAGCTCCTACAATGAGCAGTTCTTC. Protein: CASTRGGSSYNEQFF.

The chain uses TRBV28 and TRBJ2-7; the match to TRBD2 covers 10 bases. Germline lookup yields CDR1 MDHEN and CDR2 SYDVKM. The V gene end was trimmed by 4 bases and the J gene end by 5 bases; junction bases not matched to a gene: 8. The CDR3 has 15 amino acids. The DNA for the CDR3 is TGTGCCAGCAGTTCTGCTAGCGGGAGTTTCCACGAGCAGTACTTC. Translated, it gives CASSSASGSFHEQYF.

This clone came up once. At the DNA level, this CDR3 is encoded by other sequences in the same sample as well. The genes are TRBV5-1 and TRBJ1-5; tentatively, D is TRBD1 (5 bases). The CDR3 covers 14 residues. The germline V gene encodes CDR1 SGHRS and CDR2 YFSETQ. V lost 0 bases, J lost 3 bases, and 7 bases lay in between. CDR3 sequence reads: CASSLGGSNQPQHF. The DNA of the CDR3 is TGCGCCAGCAGCTTGGGGGGGTCCAATCAGCCCCAGCATTTT. The full variable domain, completed using reference TRBV5-1 and TRBJ1-5, is KAGVTQTPRYLIKTRGQQVTLSCSPISGHRSVSWYQQTPGQGLQFLFEYFSETQRNKGNFPGRFSGRQFSNSRSEMNVSTLELGDSALYLCASSLGGSNQPQHFGDGTRLSIL.

The genes are TRBV27 and TRBJ1-3; 7 positions match TRBD1. Losses at the gene ends were 3 bases for V and 0 bases for J; bases not matched to a gene: 8. The CDR3 consists of 17 residues. CDR1 is MNHEY and CDR2 is SMNVEV in the germline V gene (reference sequence). The CDR3 coding sequence is TGTGCCAGCAGTTTCCGACAGGGAGGGAGCTCTGGAAACACCATATATTTT. Its protein is CASSFRQGGSSGNTIYF.

In regard to this clone: Other DNA variants within this sample encode the same CDR3. This chain connects TRBV5-4 to TRBJ2-7, with D hard to call. CDR1 and CDR2 (germline): SGHNT, YYREEE (reference sequence). V shed 0 bases and J shed 0 bases, with 4 bases lying between them. The CDR3 loop spans 13 amino acids. The CDR3 here is CASSLVGSYEQYF. Here the CDR3 DNA reads TGTGCCAGCAGCTTGGTGGGCTCCTACGAGCAGTACTTC.

CDR3: CAISESDRVSYEQYF. Written as DNA, the CDR3 is TGTGCCATCAGCGAATCCGACAGGGTCAGTTACGAGCAGTACTTC. This chain joins TRBV10-3 and TRBJ2-7; 7 bases map to TRBD1. Germline V lookup: CDR1 ENHRY, CDR2 SYGVKD. The CDR3 is 15 residues long. Trimming at V came to 6 bases and at J to 4 bases, leaving 12 bases not matched to a gene.

This chain links TRBV6-6 with TRBJ2-1; a possible D gene is TRBD2 (5 bases). This CDR3 is 12 amino acids long. Trimming removed 8 bases from V and 9 bases from J, with 14 bases in between. CDR1 and CDR2 (germline): MNHNY, SVGAGI (reference sequence). CDR3 protein: CASVGELGEQFF. For the CDR3, the DNA is TGTGCCAGCGTTGGGGAGTTGGGTGAGCAGTTCTTC.

The chain combines TRBV10-1 with TRBJ2-4; D is possibly TRBD1 (6 bases). Trimming cost V 11 bases and J 3 bases, with 17 bases left between them. This CDR3 is 14 amino acids long. Germline-derived CDR1 and CDR2 are WNHNN and SYGVQD (reference sequence). As DNA, the CDR3 is TGCGCCCGCGTCGGGACACTAGTCAAAAACATTCAGTACTTC. Its translation is CARVGTLVKNIQYF.

This clone was seen a single time. The chain joins TRBV7-9 to TRBJ2-3, with D perhaps TRBD1 or TRBD2 (5 bases each). This CDR3 comprises 12 residues. CDR1 SEHNR and CDR2 FQNEAQ come from the germline V gene (reference sequence). V was cut by 3 bases and J by 5 bases, with 6 bases left in between. As DNA, the CDR3 is TGTGCCAGCAGCTTTGGGGGAGATACGCAGTATTTT. Residues: CASSFGGDTQYF.

The chain has TRBV6-5 and TRBJ2-3, with D possibly matching TRBD1 (6 bases). This CDR3 region has 14 residues. Trimming pared 7 bases from V and 0 bases from J, leaving 11 bases between. The V gene's germline CDR1 is MNHEY and CDR2 SVGAGI. CDR3 in amino acids: CASTRDRSTDTQYF. As DNA, the CDR3 is TGTGCCAGCACCAGAGACAGGAGCACAGATACGCAGTATTTT.

The rearrangement links TRBV4-1 to TRBJ2-5; 7 positions agree with TRBD1. With the DNA end fitting TRBJ2-7 better, the J assignment may be wrong. CDR1 and CDR2 from the germline V gene are MGHRA and YSYEKL. This CDR3 has 16 residues. CDR3 amino acids: CASSQDALQGLSEQYF. The CDR3 DNA follows: TGCGCCAGCAGCCAAGATGCCCTACAGGGGTTATCCGAGCAGTACTTC.

This sequence joins TRBV28 and TRBJ2-7; D is unclear. Germline CDR1 and CDR2: MDHEN and SYDVKM. There are 12 residues in the CDR3. V was clipped by 2 bases and J by 5 bases, with 7 bases between them. The chain's CDR3 is CASSLSGDEQYF. The CDR3 nucleotides read TGTGCCAGCAGTTTAAGTGGAGACGAGCAGTACTTC.

The chain uses TRBV4-1 and TRBJ2-3, with 7 bases that match TRBD1. Looked up from germline, CDR1 is MGHRA and CDR2 is YSYEKL. The CDR3 totals 17 residues. V gave up 0 bases and J gave up 2 bases; unmatched junction bases: 8. The CDR3 DNA reads TGCGCCAGCAGCCAAGAAATCAACAGGGGTGCCACAGATACGCAGTATTTT. Translation: CASSQEINRGATDTQYF.

This chain connects TRBV6-6 to TRBJ2-1; D unresolved. CDR3 size: 15 residues. The germline V and J ends were trimmed by 2 bases and 9 bases, with 17 bases remaining between them. Per germline, CDR1 MNHNY and CDR2 SVGAGI (reference sequence). CDR3 in amino acids: CASSYQGRTPGEQFF. The CDR3 DNA is TGTGCCAGCAGTTACCAAGGGCGAACTCCCGGTGAGCAGTTCTTC.

As regards this clone: This specimen includes other DNA sequences encoding the same CDR3. The chain uses TRBV5-1 and TRBJ1-1, with D hard to call. The germline gives CDR1 SGHRS, CDR2 YFSETQ. The CDR3 has 14 amino acids. V lost 1 base, J lost 0 bases, and 7 bases lay in between. The CDR3 coding sequence is TGCGCCAGCAGCTTGAGCGGACTGAACACTGAAGCTTTCTTT. It encodes CASSLSGLNTEAFF.

The chain uses TRBV15 and TRBJ2-1, with 8 bases aligning to TRBD2. This CDR3 is 17 amino acids long. Germline V gene lookup returns CDR1 LNHNV and CDR2 YYDKDF (reference sequence). Trimming removed 1 base from V and 5 bases from J; junction bases left unmatched: 10. CDR3 amino acids: CATSRGGSGTTNNEQFF. DNA of the CDR3: TGTGCCACCAGCAGAGGTGGTAGCGGGACCACTAACAATGAGCAGTTCTTC.

The V and J genes are TRBV27 and TRBJ2-7; D perhaps matches TRBD1 (6 bases). The CDR3 contains 13 residues. The V end lost 10 bases, the J end lost 1 base, and 14 bases lay between the germline ends. Germline CDR1 reads MNHEY; CDR2 reads SMNVEV (reference sequence). CDR3 amino acids: CATQRTGSYEQYF. The CDR3 nucleotides read TGTGCCACCCAACGAACAGGGTCCTACGAGCAGTACTTC.

V usage is TRBV19 and J usage is TRBJ1-2; tentative D call: TRBD1 (5 bases). V lost 5 bases and J lost 4, with 14 bases in between. CDR3 size: 14 residues. CDR1 and CDR2 from the germline V gene are LNHDA and SQIVND (reference sequence). The CDR3 DNA sequence: TGTGCCAGTAGTCTCGGAGGGGAAGGCTATGGCTACACCTTC. Its protein is CASSLGGEGYGYTF.